The rows below give T cell receptor beta chains drawn from one sample of a study of blood T cell repertoires in COVID-19. Measured with immunoSEQ multiplex PCR; TCRdb has only the in-frame clones, and not every one. The data show some 700,000 clones, 85% to 90% seen once. Sequencing was performed on peripheral blood. Source of these receptors: a woman under 30 with acute or convalescent COVID-19. Both conserved end residues are part of each CDR3.

J,V,CDR3
TRBJ1-2,TRBV28,CASSLPLQAYGYTF
TRBJ2-5,TRBV19,CASSTGTGKTQYF
TRBJ1-2,TRBV2,CASSDRNF
TRBJ2-1,TRBV6-4,CASSPSSGANNEQFF
TRBJ1-1,TRBV19,CASSTGQKNTEAFF
TRBJ1-1,TRBV30,CAWTSGTGDTEAFF
TRBJ2-1,TRBV27,CASSTGTNEQFF
TRBJ2-1,TRBV19,CASSMDSNSYNEQFF
TRBJ2-2,TRBV24-1,CATSDLETGDTGELFF
TRBJ1-5,TRBV18,CASADREDQPQHF
TRBJ1-5,TRBV19,CASRQQGAGNNQPQHF
TRBJ1-2,TRBV27,CASSARTLPFYGYTF
TRBJ1-1,TRBV1,CTSSQVKQQNTEAFF
TRBJ1-1,TRBV24-1,CATSNQVGPQNSEGDTEAFF
TRBJ1-2,TRBV3-1/TRBV3-2,CASTSGYGYTF
TRBJ2-1,TRBV12-3/TRBV12-4,CASNFGGAAEQFF
TRBJ2-1,TRBV6-4,CASSDSDSPYNEQFF
TRBJ1-1,TRBV18,CASSPLGQGSLNTEAFF
TRBJ2-2,TRBV6-6,CASRPTSGGLTGELFF
TRBJ2-7,TRBV20-1,CSASGSSYEQYF
TRBJ1-2,TRBV6-5,CASSLDRGKANYGYTF
TRBJ2-3,TRBV21-1,CASSKGVRGTDTQYF
TRBJ1-2,TRBV29-1,CSVDLRQGYGYTF
TRBJ2-3,TRBV5-6,CASSLWAGETQYF
TRBJ2-1,TRBV5-1,CASSWDYLVYNEQFF